The source of this T cell receptor beta chain is a study of T cell responses to AZD1222 COVID-19 vaccine. Study conclusions and caveats: Reportedly, nearly half of unique spike TCRs recognized epitopes outside B.1.351/B.1.1.7 mutations. The breadth and depth of Spike-specific TCRs increased once two AZD1222 doses had been given. CD4 TCRs linked to vaccination spanned spike, dominating at 160-218 and 743-854. At study baseline, merely more than 5 AZD1222 recipients were seropositive.

Looked up from germline, CDR1 is SGHTA and CDR2 is FQGTGA. CDR3 length equals 14 residues. V shed 5 bases and J shed 4 bases, with 11 bases lying between them. Details on this clone: Its antigen is not identified.

Method: immunoSEQ multiplex PCR; TCRdb's copy keeps in-frame clones and lacks some. The sample contains 100,000 to 150,000 clones, over 90% of which appear only once. V usage is TRBV7-3 and J usage is TRBJ2-2; tentatively, D is TRBD2 (5 bases). The source was peripheral blood, collected on day 0 of AZD1222 vaccination. The receptor comes from an adult in good health. The CDR3 bases are TGTGCCAGCAGCCCAATAACTAGCACCGGGGAGCTGTTTTTT. This encodes CASSPITSTGELFF.